This entry lists 25 T cell receptor beta chains sequenced from one sample in a study of T cell repertoires in cytomegalovirus infection. MiXCR was run by TCRdb on the reads, yielding one entry per CDR3 protein. The table includes hundreds of thousands of distinct CDR3 sequences, roughly 24% detected once. Sequences were obtained from CD8+ T cells from PBMCs. Receptors were obtained from a human donor in good health (CMV status not recorded). Some clones in this sample may be carry-over from other donors' samples.

V gene TRBV20-1 combines with J gene TRBJ2-7; D uncertain. Looked up from germline, CDR1 is DFQATT and CDR2 is SNEGSKA (reference sequence). V lost 2 bases, J lost 0 bases, and 8 bases lay in between. The CDR3 has 13 amino acids. CDR3 DNA sequence: TGCAGTGCTAGACCCGAGAGCTCCTACGAGCAGTACTTC. It encodes CSARPESSYEQYF.

This clonotype has only a few counts. The genes are TRBV12-3 or TRBV12-4 and TRBJ1-2, with 7 bases identical to TRBD1. Trimming at V came to 5 bases and at J to 3 bases, leaving 6 bases not matched to a gene. This CDR3 region has 14 residues. The CDR3 DNA reads TGTGCCAGCAGTCCCGAGACAGGGCACTATGGCTACACCTTC. Translation gives CASSPETGHYGYTF.

This clonotype was picked up a small number of times. This sequence joins TRBV10-3 and TRBJ1-2, with TRBD1 matching 7 bases. The CDR3 spans 13 residues. Germline assignment: CDR1 ENHRY and CDR2 SYGVKD. The V and J ends lost 2 bases and 7 bases, in that order; junction bases with no gene match: 4. The CDR3 nucleotides are TGTGCCATCAGTGAGGGGACAGCTCTTGGCTACACCTTC. Translation gives CAISEGTALGYTF.

As concerns this clonotype: This may be a read error: a much more frequent sequence differs by one nucleotide. This chain uses TRBV7-8 with TRBJ1-2, with unresolved D. The CDR3 contains 12 residues. Trimming took off 5 bases at V and 8 bases at J, with 12 bases between the two ends. Germline V gene sequence: CDR1 SGHVS, CDR2 FQNEAQ. The CDR3: CASSHGVKGYTF. In nucleotides, the CDR3 is TGTGCCAGCAGCCACGGTGTGAAGGGCTACACCTTC. The variable domain in full, completed from reference TRBV7-8 and TRBJ1-2, reads GAGVSQSPRYKVAKRGQDVALRCDPISGHVSLFWYQQALGQGPEFLTYFQNEAQLDKSGLPSDRFFAERPEGSVSTLKIQRTQQEDSAVYLCASSHGVKGYTFGSGTRLTVV.

V usage is TRBV20-1 and J usage is TRBJ2-5; D gene unclear. Looked up from germline, CDR1 is DFQATT and CDR2 is SNEGSKA (reference sequence). V was shortened by 2 bases and J by 5 bases, with 6 bases between the two germline ends. The CDR3 totals 11 residues. The CDR3 DNA reads as TGCAGTGCTAGACCCCGGGAGACCCAGTACTTC. The encoded protein is CSARPRETQYF.

Only a few counts were recorded for this clonotype. V gene TRBV6-6 combines with J gene TRBJ1-1, with D perhaps TRBD1 (5 bases). The germline CDR1 and CDR2 sequences are MNHNY and SVGAGI (reference sequence). V lost 2 bases to trimming and J lost 1 base, with 14 bases between them. This CDR3 comprises 16 residues. In nucleotides, the CDR3 is TGTGCCAGCAGTTACCAGCAGAGGGGAGCGAACACTGAAGCTTTCTTT. It is translated as CASSYQQRGANTEAFF.

Worth noting for this clonotype: A much larger clone lies one base from this, so it may be a read error. The CDR3 spells CASSRPRPANTEAFF. CDR3 nucleotides: TGTGCCAGCAGCCGACCGAGGCCGGCCAACACTGAAGCTTTCTTT. The gene calls are TRBV7-3 and TRBJ1-1, with no clear D. V was shortened by 5 bases and J by 2 bases, with 15 bases between the two germline ends. Per germline, CDR1 SGHTA and CDR2 FQGTGA. The CDR3 contains 15 residues.

This clonotype was counted ten times or more. The V and J genes are TRBV7-6 and TRBJ2-1; tentatively, D is TRBD1 (6 bases). CDR3 length: 12 residues. Germline assignment: CDR1 SGHVS and CDR2 FNYEAQ. Trimming took off 11 bases at V and 6 bases at J, with 14 bases between the two ends. CDR3: CAVKQGSNEQFF. CDR3 nucleotide sequence: TGTGCCGTAAAACAGGGTTCCAATGAGCAGTTCTTC.

This chain connects TRBV20-1 to TRBJ2-1; 8 bases align to TRBD2. The V gene end was trimmed by 6 bases and the J gene end by 3 bases; junction bases not matched to a gene: 10. The CDR3 runs to 15 residues. Germline V gene lookup returns CDR1 DFQATT and CDR2 SNEGSKA (reference sequence). CDR3 in DNA: TGCAGTGCCCCGAGACTCGCGGGGGGCTACAATGAGCAGTTCTTC. It is translated as CSAPRLAGGYNEQFF.

V gene TRBV19 combines with J gene TRBJ2-1; D remains unclear. The germline V and J ends were trimmed by 8 bases and 2 bases, with 16 bases remaining between them. Germline V gene data show CDR1 as LNHDA and CDR2 as SQIVND (reference sequence). The CDR3 totals 15 residues. This chain's CDR3 is CASRSWLEPYNEQFF. The CDR3 DNA sequence: TGTGCCAGTCGCTCTTGGCTTGAACCCTACAATGAGCAGTTCTTC.

This clonotype showed up many times. The chain links TRBV27 to TRBJ2-4; D is uncertain. In germline, CDR1 is MNHEY, CDR2 SMNVEV (reference sequence). The CDR3 runs to 11 residues. Between the trimmed V and J ends, which lost 5 bases and 9 bases, there was a span of 8 bases. The CDR3 sequence: CASSAPGIQYF. DNA for the CDR3: TGTGCCAGCAGTGCTCCAGGCATTCAGTACTTC.

This clonotype was seen repeatedly, ten times or more. The V gene is TRBV7-9, the J gene TRBJ2-2; TRBD2 aligns across 15 bases. Germline CDR1 reads SEHNR; CDR2 reads FQNEAQ (reference sequence). The length of the CDR3 is 21 residues. V trimming: 7 bases; J trimming: 2 bases; junction bases outside the gene matches: 17. CDR3 amino acids: CASTPSSGTSGGLGNTGELFF. The CDR3 bases are TGTGCCAGCACACCTTCCTCCGGGACTAGCGGGGGGTTAGGTAACACCGGGGAGCTGTTTTTT.

This clonotype was observed a few times. The CDR3 sequence: CASSLGGTGGEETQYF. CDR3 DNA sequence: TGTGCCAGCAGTTTAGGCGGGACAGGGGGCGAGGAGACCCAGTACTTC. The rearrangement links TRBV27 to TRBJ2-5; 12 bases agree with TRBD1. V gave up 2 bases and J gave up 5 bases; unmatched junction bases: 6. The length of the CDR3 is 16 residues. CDR1 is MNHEY, CDR2 SMNVEV, per germline (reference sequence).

At least ten counts were recorded for this clonotype. The chain employs TRBV24-1 and TRBJ2-2; no clear D gene. This CDR3 has 16 residues. The V end lost 1 base, the J end lost 3 bases, and 11 bases lay between the germline ends. Looked up from germline, CDR1 is KGHDR and CDR2 is SFDVKD. The CDR3: CATSDFGPLDTGELFF. CDR3 bases: TGTGCCACCAGTGATTTTGGACCCTTGGACACCGGGGAGCTGTTTTTT.

As regards this clonotype: Given a much more abundant clone one base away, this may be a read error. The rearrangement uses TRBV10-3 and TRBJ1-2; possibly TRBD1 for D (5 bases). Germline lookup yields CDR1 ENHRY and CDR2 SYGVKD. The CDR3 runs to 14 residues. The CDR3 region has the DNA TGTGCCATCAGTGAGTCTAAGACAGCCCCTGGCAACACCTTC. This encodes CAISESKTAPGNTF.

V usage is TRBV12-3 or TRBV12-4 and J usage is TRBJ2-7; D is uncertain. V was shortened by 3 bases and J by 1 base, with 13 bases between the two germline ends. CDR3 length: 15 amino acids. CDR3 in amino acids: CASSFQQTPSYEQYF. As DNA, the CDR3 is TGTGCCAGCAGTTTTCAACAGACCCCTTCCTACGAGCAGTACTTC.

The chain links TRBV2 to TRBJ2-7, with D uncertain. Germline V CDR1 and CDR2: SNHLY, FYNNEI. V was trimmed by 8 bases and J by 5 bases, leaving 16 bases between them. CDR3 length: 13 residues. The CDR3 sequence is CASSSKKAHEQYV. DNA of the CDR3: TGTGCCAGCTCAAGCAAAAAGGCCCACGAGCAGTACGTC.

In this sample, this clonotype turned up many times. The chain employs TRBV27 and TRBJ2-3; D uncertain. The germline CDR1 and CDR2 sequences are MNHEY and SMNVEV (reference sequence). V was pared by 6 bases and J by 2 bases, with 12 bases between. This CDR3 spans 14 amino acids. This chain's CDR3 is CASSLGPYTDTQYF. CDR3 DNA: TGTGCCAGCAGCCTCGGACCGTACACAGATACGCAGTATTTT.

This clonotype was recorded at least ten times. This rearrangement joins TRBV7-2 to TRBJ1-1, with 9 bases identical to TRBD1. CDR1 and CDR2 from the germline V gene are SGHTA and FQGNSA. The J segment lost 4 bases and the V segment lost 5 bases, leaving 11 bases of the junction unmatched. The CDR3 covers 16 residues. The CDR3 spells CASSRGTGRGLTEAFF. As DNA, the CDR3 is TGTGCCAGCAGCCGGGGGACAGGGAGAGGGCTCACTGAAGCTTTCTTT. Filled out from reference TRBV7-2 and TRBJ1-1, the complete variable domain reads GAGVSQSPSNKVTEKGKDVELRCDPISGHTALYWYRQSLGQGLEFLIYFQGNSAPDKSGLPSDRFSAERTGGSVSTLTIQRTQQEDSAVYLCASSRGTGRGLTEAFFGQGTRLTVV.

J is TRBJ1-1 and V is TRBV4-3; D uncertain. Germline loops: CDR1 LGHNA, CDR2 YSLEER. V was cut by 0 bases and J by 6 bases, with 14 bases left in between. This CDR3 has 15 amino acids. The CDR3 bases are TGCGCCAGCAGCCAAGATCGAAGACTGACTCCTGAAGCTTTCTTT. Its protein is CASSQDRRLTPEAFF.

This clonotype was observed a few times. The genes are TRBV7-9 and TRBJ2-1; TRBD1 or TRBD2 may be the D gene (5 bases each). CDR3 size: 13 residues. Trimming left V 7 bases short and J 7 bases short, with 14 bases between. The germline gives CDR1 SEHNR, CDR2 FQNEAQ (reference sequence). CDR3 loop: CASIELWGNEQFF. The CDR3 DNA reads as TGTGCCAGCATCGAACTATGGGGGAATGAGCAGTTCTTC.

The V call is TRBV6-2 or TRBV6-3, the J call TRBJ2-7; a weak D match, TRBD1 (6 bases). There are 15 residues in the CDR3. In germline, CDR1 is MNHEY, CDR2 SVGEGT. Trimming took off 3 bases at V and 2 bases at J, with 14 bases between the two ends. The CDR3 DNA reads TGTGCCAGCAGTTATTTCCCCGGACAGCCCTACGAGCAGTACTTC. It is translated as CASSYFPGQPYEQYF.

Regarding this clonotype: The junction departs from the called germline gene at one end, perhaps through a read error. The chain employs TRBV5-1 and TRBJ1-1; no clear D. The CDR3 is made up of 13 amino acids. In germline, CDR1 is SGHRS, CDR2 YFSETQ. The CDR3 sequence: CASNLAVNTEAFF. DNA for the CDR3: TGCGCCAGCAACTTGGCGGTGAACACTGAAGCTTTCTTT.

The gene calls are TRBV9 and TRBJ2-2; tentatively, D is TRBD2 (6 bases). Per germline, CDR1 SGDLS and CDR2 YYNGEE. The CDR3 spans 17 residues. V gave up 3 bases and J gave up 0 bases, with 15 bases separating them. CDR3 sequence reads: CASSERAGTANTGELFF. The DNA for the CDR3 is TGTGCCAGCAGCGAACGGGCGGGGACCGCGAACACCGGGGAGCTGTTTTTT.

The chain has TRBV12-3 or TRBV12-4 and TRBJ2-2, with 7 bases that match TRBD1. V was pared by 2 bases and J by 6 bases, with 6 bases of the junction left unmatched. The CDR3 loop spans 15 amino acids. The CDR3 DNA follows: TGTGCCAGCAGTTTACGGGACAGAAACGCCGGGGAGCTGTTTTTT. Amino acids: CASSLRDRNAGELFF.